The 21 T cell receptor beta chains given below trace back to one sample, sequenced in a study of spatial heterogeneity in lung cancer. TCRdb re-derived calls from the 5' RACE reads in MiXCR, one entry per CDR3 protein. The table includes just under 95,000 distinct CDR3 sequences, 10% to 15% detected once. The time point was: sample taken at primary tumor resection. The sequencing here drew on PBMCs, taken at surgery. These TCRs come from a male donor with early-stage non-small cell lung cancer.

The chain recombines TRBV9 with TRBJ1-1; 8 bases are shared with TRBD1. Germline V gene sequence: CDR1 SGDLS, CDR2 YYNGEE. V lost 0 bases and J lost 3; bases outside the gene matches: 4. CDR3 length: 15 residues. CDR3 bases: TGTGCCAGCAGCGTAGGGGACAGGCTTCACACTGAAGCTTTCTTT. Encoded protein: CASSVGDRLHTEAFF.

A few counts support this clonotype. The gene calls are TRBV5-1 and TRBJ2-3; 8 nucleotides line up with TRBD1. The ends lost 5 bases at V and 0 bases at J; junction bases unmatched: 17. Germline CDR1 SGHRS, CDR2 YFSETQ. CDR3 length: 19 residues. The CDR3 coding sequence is TGCGCCAGCAGAATGAGGACAGGGCTGGCGGGTGCTAGCACAGATACGCAGTATTTT. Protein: CASRMRTGLAGASTDTQYF.

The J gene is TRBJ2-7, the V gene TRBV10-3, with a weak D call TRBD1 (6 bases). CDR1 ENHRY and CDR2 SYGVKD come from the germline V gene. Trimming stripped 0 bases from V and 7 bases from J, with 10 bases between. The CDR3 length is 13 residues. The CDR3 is CAISESNRAEQYF. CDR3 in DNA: TGTGCCATCAGTGAGTCTAACAGGGCGGAGCAGTACTTC.

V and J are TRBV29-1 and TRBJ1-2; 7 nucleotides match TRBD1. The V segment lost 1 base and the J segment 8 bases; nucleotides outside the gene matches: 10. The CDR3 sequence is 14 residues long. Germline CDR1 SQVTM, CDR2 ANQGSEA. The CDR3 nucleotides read TGCAGCGTTGAAGGCGCGACAGGGATCTTAGGCTACACCTTC. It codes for CSVEGATGILGYTF.

This chain's CDR3 is CASSETTGTKNIQYF. The CDR3 nucleotides read TGTGCCAGCAGTGAAACGACAGGCACCAAAAACATTCAGTACTTC. The V and J genes are TRBV6-4 and TRBJ2-4; TRBD1 is a possible D gene (6 bases). V was cut by 3 bases and J by 2 bases, with 11 bases left in between. The CDR3 runs to 15 residues. Germline V lookup: CDR1 MRHNA, CDR2 SNTAGT.

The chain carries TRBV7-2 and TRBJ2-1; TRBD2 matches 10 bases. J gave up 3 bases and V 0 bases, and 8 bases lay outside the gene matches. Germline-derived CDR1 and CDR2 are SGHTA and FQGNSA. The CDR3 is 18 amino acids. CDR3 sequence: CASSLALLAGAYYNEQFF. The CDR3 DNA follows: TGTGCCAGCAGCTTAGCGCTTCTAGCGGGGGCCTACTACAATGAGCAGTTCTTC.

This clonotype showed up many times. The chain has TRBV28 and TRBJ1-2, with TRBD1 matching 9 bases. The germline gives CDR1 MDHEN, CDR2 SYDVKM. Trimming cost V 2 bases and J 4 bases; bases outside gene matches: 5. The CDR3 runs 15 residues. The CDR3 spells CASSLGQGTGYGYTF. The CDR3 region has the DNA TGTGCCAGCAGTTTAGGACAGGGGACGGGCTATGGCTACACCTTC.

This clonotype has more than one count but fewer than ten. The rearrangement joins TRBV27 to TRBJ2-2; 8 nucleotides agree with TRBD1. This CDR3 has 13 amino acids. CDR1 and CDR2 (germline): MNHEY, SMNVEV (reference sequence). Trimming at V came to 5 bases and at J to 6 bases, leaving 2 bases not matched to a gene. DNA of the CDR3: TGTGCCAGCAGTAGGACAGGGTCCGGGGAGCTGTTTTTT. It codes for CASSRTGSGELFF.

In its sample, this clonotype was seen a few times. CDR3 in amino acids: CASSLIRTNTGELFF. The CDR3 DNA follows: TGTGCCAGCAGCTTAATCAGGACGAACACCGGGGAGCTGTTTTTT. The chain combines TRBV11-2 with TRBJ2-2; D not certain. V was pared by 2 bases and J by 0 bases, with 7 bases between. The CDR3 runs 15 residues. Germline lookup yields CDR1 SGHAT and CDR2 FQNNGV. Combining the CDR3 with reference TRBV11-2 and TRBJ2-2 gives the whole variable domain EAGVAQSPRYKIIEKRQSVAFWCNPISGHATLYWYQQILGQGPKLLIQFQNNGVVDDSQLPKDRFSAERLKGVDSTLKIQPAKLEDSAVYLCASSLIRTNTGELFFGEGSRLTVL.

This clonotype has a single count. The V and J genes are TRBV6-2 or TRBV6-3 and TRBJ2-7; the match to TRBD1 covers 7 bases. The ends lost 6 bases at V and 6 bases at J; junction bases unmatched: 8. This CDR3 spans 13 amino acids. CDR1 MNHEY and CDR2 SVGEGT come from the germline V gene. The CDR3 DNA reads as TGTGCCAGCAGCCCCACGGGACAGTCCGAGCAGTACTTC. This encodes CASSPTGQSEQYF.

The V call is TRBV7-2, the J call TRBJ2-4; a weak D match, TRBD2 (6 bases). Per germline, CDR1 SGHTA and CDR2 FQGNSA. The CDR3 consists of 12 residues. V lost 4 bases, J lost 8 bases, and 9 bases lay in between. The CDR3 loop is CASSYGGDIQYF. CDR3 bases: TGTGCCAGCAGCTACGGGGGTGACATTCAGTACTTC.

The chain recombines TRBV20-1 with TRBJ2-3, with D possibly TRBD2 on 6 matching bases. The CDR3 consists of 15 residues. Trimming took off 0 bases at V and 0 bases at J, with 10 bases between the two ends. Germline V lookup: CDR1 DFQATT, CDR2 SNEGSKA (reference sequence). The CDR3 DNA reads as TGCAGTGCTAGAGATTGGGGGGTTAGCACAGATACGCAGTATTTT. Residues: CSARDWGVSTDTQYF.

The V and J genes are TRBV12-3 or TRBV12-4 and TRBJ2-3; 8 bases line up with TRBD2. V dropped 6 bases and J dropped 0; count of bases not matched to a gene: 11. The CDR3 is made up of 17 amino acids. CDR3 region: CASSLVAIAGSTDTQYF. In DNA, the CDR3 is TGTGCCAGCAGCCTGGTCGCCATAGCGGGAAGCACAGATACGCAGTATTTT.

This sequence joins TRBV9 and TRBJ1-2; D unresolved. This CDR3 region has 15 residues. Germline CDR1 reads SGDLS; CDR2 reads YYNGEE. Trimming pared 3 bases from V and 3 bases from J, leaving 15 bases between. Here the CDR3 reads CASSADTTPYYGYTF. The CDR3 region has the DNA TGTGCCAGCAGCGCCGACACAACCCCATACTATGGCTACACCTTC.

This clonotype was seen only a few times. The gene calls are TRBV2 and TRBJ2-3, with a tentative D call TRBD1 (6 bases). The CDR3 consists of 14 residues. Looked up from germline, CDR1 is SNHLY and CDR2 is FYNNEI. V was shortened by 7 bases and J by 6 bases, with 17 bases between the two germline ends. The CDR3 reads CASNRGSTLDTQYF. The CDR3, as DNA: TGTGCCAGCAATAGGGGGTCCACGCTGGATACGCAGTATTTT. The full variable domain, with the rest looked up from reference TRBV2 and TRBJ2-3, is EPEVTQTPSHQVTQMGQEVILRCVPISNHLYFYWYRQILGQKVEFLVSFYNNEISEKSEIFDDQFSVERPDGSNFTLKIRSTKLEDSAMYFCASNRGSTLDTQYFGPGTRLTVL.

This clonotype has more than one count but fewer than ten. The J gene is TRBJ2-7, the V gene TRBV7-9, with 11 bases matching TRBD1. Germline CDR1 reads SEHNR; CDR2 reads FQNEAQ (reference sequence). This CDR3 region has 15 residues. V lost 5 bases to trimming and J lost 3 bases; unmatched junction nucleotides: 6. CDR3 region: CASSPGQGAFYEQYF. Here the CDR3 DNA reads TGTGCCAGCAGCCCAGGACAGGGGGCGTTCTACGAGCAGTACTTC.

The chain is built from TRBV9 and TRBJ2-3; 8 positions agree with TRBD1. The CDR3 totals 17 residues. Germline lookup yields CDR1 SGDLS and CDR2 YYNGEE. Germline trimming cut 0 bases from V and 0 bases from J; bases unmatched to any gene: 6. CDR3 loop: CASSVGPRGPSTDTQYF. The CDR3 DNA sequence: TGTGCCAGCAGCGTAGGCCCCAGGGGGCCTAGCACAGATACGCAGTATTTT.

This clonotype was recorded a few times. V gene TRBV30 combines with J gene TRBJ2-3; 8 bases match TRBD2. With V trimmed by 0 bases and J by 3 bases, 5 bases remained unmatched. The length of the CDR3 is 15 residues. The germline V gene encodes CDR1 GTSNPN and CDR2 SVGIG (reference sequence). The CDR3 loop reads CAWSVRRGRTDTQYF. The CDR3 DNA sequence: TGTGCCTGGAGTGTACGACGCGGGAGGACAGATACGCAGTATTTT.

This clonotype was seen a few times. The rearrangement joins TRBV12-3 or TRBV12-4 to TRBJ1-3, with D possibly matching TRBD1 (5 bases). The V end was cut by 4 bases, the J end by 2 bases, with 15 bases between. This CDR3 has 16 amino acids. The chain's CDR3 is CASSSAGTRAGNTIYF. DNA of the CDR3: TGTGCCAGCAGTTCGGCAGGGACTAGGGCTGGAAACACCATATATTTT.

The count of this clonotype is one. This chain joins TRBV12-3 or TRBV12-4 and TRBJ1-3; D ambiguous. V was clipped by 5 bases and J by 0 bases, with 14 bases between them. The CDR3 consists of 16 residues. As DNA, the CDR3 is TGTGCCAGCAGTCCCCGGACGGCGATCTCTGGAAACACCATATATTTT. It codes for CASSPRTAISGNTIYF.

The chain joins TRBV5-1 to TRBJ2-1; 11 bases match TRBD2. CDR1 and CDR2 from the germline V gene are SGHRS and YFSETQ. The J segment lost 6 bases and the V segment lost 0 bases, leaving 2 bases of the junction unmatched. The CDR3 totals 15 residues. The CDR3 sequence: CASSLGLAGINEQFF. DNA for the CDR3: TGCGCCAGCAGCTTGGGACTAGCGGGAATCAATGAGCAGTTCTTC.